A single sample is the source of the 29 T cell receptor beta chains below, sequenced in a study of CD8 T cells in Susac syndrome. The authors reverse transcribed roughly 0.5 to 1 ug RNA with random hexamers. Each CDR3 protein gets one entry after TCRdb re-called the immunoSEQ multiplex PCR reads with MiXCR. The repertoire holds more than 70,000 distinct CDR3 sequences, with about 93% as singletons. Sequenced input: CD8+ T cells from PBMCs. All receptors come from a human donor in good health.

V usage is TRBV7-6 and J usage is TRBJ2-7; a weak D match, TRBD2 (6 bases). Germline V lookup: CDR1 SGHVS, CDR2 FNYEAQ. This CDR3 region has 15 residues. V shed 8 bases and J shed 3 bases, with 20 bases lying between them. The CDR3 region has the DNA TGTGCCAGCCGACCGTTCGCGGCCGGGGGCTACGAGCAGTACTTC. The encoded protein is CASRPFAAGGYEQYF.

The rearrangement joins TRBV29-1 to TRBJ2-1, with D perhaps assigned TRBD1 or TRBD2 (6 bases each). Trimming removed 4 bases at V and 7 bases at J, with 20 bases between. Germline CDR1 and CDR2: SQVTM and ANQGSEA. The CDR3 loop spans 15 amino acids. CDR3 loop: CSVGDVGGGRNEQFF. DNA of the CDR3: TGCAGCGTTGGAGATGTAGGGGGAGGTAGAAATGAGCAGTTCTTC.

The chain is built from TRBV14 and TRBJ1-2; possibly TRBD1 for D (5 bases). Trimming pared 1 base from V and 10 bases from J, leaving 13 bases between. The CDR3 has 13 residues. CDR1 is SGHDN and CDR2 is FVKESK in the germline V gene. CDR3 nucleotide sequence: TGTGCCAGCAGCCAAGGGGGCACCAAGGACTACACCTTC. It yields the protein CASSQGGTKDYTF.

J is TRBJ2-1 and V is TRBV7-9, with 9 bases identical to TRBD1. In germline, CDR1 is SEHNR, CDR2 FQNEAQ (reference sequence). This CDR3 comprises 16 residues. V dropped 2 bases and J dropped 7; count of bases not matched to a gene: 9. CDR3 DNA: TGTGCCAGCAGCTTACCTCCGGGACAGGGCAGGAATGAGCAGTTCTTC. Translated: CASSLPPGQGRNEQFF.

The chain employs TRBV27 and TRBJ2-3; 8 bases fit TRBD1. The CDR3 is 15 residues long. Per the germline V gene, CDR1 is MNHEY and CDR2 is SMNVEV (reference sequence). V was clipped by 8 bases and J by 2 bases; unmatched bases: 9. CDR3 nucleotide sequence: TGTGCCAGCGGCCCCGGGACAGGATACACAGATACGCAGTATTTT. Protein product: CASGPGTGYTDTQYF.

J is TRBJ2-7 and V is TRBV9, with 8 nucleotides matching TRBD2. Germline V gene data show CDR1 as SGDLS and CDR2 as YYNGEE. The J segment lost 5 bases and the V segment lost 3 bases, leaving 10 bases of the junction unmatched. The CDR3 runs 15 residues. The CDR3 DNA reads as TGTGCCAGCAGCGCCGGGGGGGCCTTAGCTGACGAGCAGTACTTC. As protein: CASSAGGALADEQYF.

V is TRBV7-9 and J is TRBJ2-7; the match to TRBD2 covers 7 bases. Germline CDR1 reads SEHNR; CDR2 reads FQNEAQ (reference sequence). The CDR3 has 15 residues. J lost 2 bases, V lost 5 bases, and 9 bases had no gene match. CDR3 nucleotides: TGTGCCAGCAGCCCTACGGGGGGAGGCACCTACGAGCAGTACTTC. Translating it yields CASSPTGGGTYEQYF.

V usage is TRBV7-2 and J usage is TRBJ1-5; no clear D. Trimming shortened V by 5 bases and J by 4 bases, and 12 bases separated the two germline ends. CDR1 and CDR2 from the germline V gene are SGHTA and FQGNSA. The CDR3 is 14 residues long. The CDR3 DNA follows: TGTGCCAGCAGCACCCTGGATGTTAATCAGCCCCAGCATTTT. Its translation is CASSTLDVNQPQHF.

V gene TRBV2 combines with J gene TRBJ2-3, with D tentatively TRBD2 (6 bases). Trimming removed 8 bases at V and 0 bases at J, with 15 bases between. The length of the CDR3 is 15 residues. Per the germline V gene, CDR1 is SNHLY and CDR2 is FYNNEI. The CDR3 here is CASPSERVSTDTQYF. CDR3 nucleotides: TGTGCCAGCCCCAGTGAGCGGGTTAGCACAGATACGCAGTATTTT.

The chain is built from TRBV9 and TRBJ2-5; 9 bases agree with TRBD1. The trim removed 2 bases at V and 9 bases at J, leaving 11 bases unmatched. The germline V gene encodes CDR1 SGDLS and CDR2 YYNGEE. CDR3 length equals 15 residues. CDR3 in amino acids: CASSVNRGPGSAQYF. The CDR3 region has the DNA TGTGCCAGCAGCGTCAACAGGGGGCCGGGGTCGGCCCAGTACTTC.

The chain links TRBV6-6 to TRBJ2-1; tentative D call: TRBD2 (5 bases). This CDR3 is built from 16 residues. Germline CDR1 reads MNHNY; CDR2 reads SVGAGI (reference sequence). Trimming stripped 7 bases from V and 0 bases from J, with 16 bases between. This chain's CDR3 is CASNLRGDYSYNEQFF. The CDR3 coding sequence is TGTGCCAGCAACCTACGGGGAGACTACTCCTACAATGAGCAGTTCTTC.

The chain carries TRBV6-5 and TRBJ2-2; D gene ambiguous. Germline lookup yields CDR1 MNHEY and CDR2 SVGAGI. V was clipped by 0 bases and J by 0 bases, with 8 bases between them. The CDR3 contains 16 residues. The CDR3 sequence: CASSYSIQPNTGELFF. In DNA, the CDR3 is TGTGCCAGCAGTTACTCGATCCAACCGAACACCGGGGAGCTGTTTTTT.

The chain couples TRBV5-4 to TRBJ2-6; D is uncertain. V shed 5 bases and J shed 0 bases, with 9 bases lying between them. The CDR3 runs to 15 residues. CDR1 is SGHNT and CDR2 is YYREEE in the germline V gene (reference sequence). The CDR3 is CASSPGYSGANVLTF. Here the CDR3 DNA reads TGTGCCAGCAGTCCCGGCTACTCTGGGGCCAACGTCCTGACTTTC.

The genes are TRBV9 and TRBJ2-5; 7 bases map to TRBD1. Germline lookup yields CDR1 SGDLS and CDR2 YYNGEE. The CDR3 has 14 residues. V shed 4 bases and J 1 base; nucleotides not matched to a gene: 4. CDR3 amino acids: CASSTWDSQETQYF. CDR3 nucleotides: TGTGCCAGCAGCACCTGGGACAGCCAAGAGACCCAGTACTTC.

This chain uses TRBV20-1 with TRBJ2-2, with D maybe TRBD1 (5 bases). From germline, CDR1 is DFQATT and CDR2 SNEGSKA (reference sequence). V lost 0 bases, J lost 4 bases, and 15 bases lay in between. The CDR3 extends over 16 amino acids. The CDR3 nucleotides read TGCAGTGCTAGAGATGTAAAGGGGCCCTCCACCGGGGAGCTGTTTTTT. It translates to CSARDVKGPSTGELFF.

The CDR3 is CASQGTGREYEQYF. The CDR3, as DNA: TGCGCCAGTCAGGGGACAGGGCGGGAGTACGAGCAGTACTTC. The rearrangement links TRBV5-1 to TRBJ2-7, with 9 positions matching TRBD1. Germline V CDR1 and CDR2: SGHRS, YFSETQ. V lost 8 bases, J lost 4 bases, and 10 bases stayed unmatched. The CDR3 totals 14 residues.

In its sample, this clonotype was seen once. The J gene is TRBJ1-1, the V gene TRBV11-2; D is unresolved. This CDR3 spans 16 amino acids. Germline CDR1 is SGHAT and CDR2 is FQNNGV. The V end was cut by 2 bases, the J end by 7 bases, with 20 bases between. The CDR3 is CASSLSAPVLINEAFF. The CDR3 DNA follows: TGTGCCAGCAGCTTATCGGCCCCCGTCCTCATCAATGAAGCTTTCTTT.

This sequence joins TRBV9 and TRBJ2-1, with 7 bases identical to TRBD1. The V gene's germline CDR1 is SGDLS and CDR2 YYNGEE. CDR3 length: 17 residues. Losses at the gene ends were 5 bases for V and 3 bases for J; bases not matched to a gene: 14. CDR3 DNA sequence: TGTGCCAGCAGTGCGCGACGGGACAGTCCTTTCTACAATGAGCAGTTCTTC. This codes for CASSARRDSPFYNEQFF.

The chain joins TRBV7-9 to TRBJ1-1; no definite D call. Per the germline V gene, CDR1 is SEHNR and CDR2 is FQNEAQ (reference sequence). The CDR3 totals 13 residues. Trimming cost V 5 bases and J 1 base, with 8 bases left between them. CDR3 amino acids: CASSASGNTEAFF. In DNA form, the CDR3 reads TGTGCCAGCAGCGCCTCTGGGAACACTGAAGCTTTCTTT.

The chain combines TRBV19 with TRBJ1-2; D is unresolved. Germline CDR1 and CDR2: LNHDA and SQIVND (reference sequence). Trimming removed 1 base at V and 3 bases at J, with 9 bases between. The length of the CDR3 is 14 residues. This CDR3 reads CASSIAASYYGYTF. CDR3 DNA: TGTGCCAGTAGTATAGCCGCCAGCTACTATGGCTACACCTTC.

The V call is TRBV29-1, the J call TRBJ2-1; D perhaps matches TRBD2 (5 bases). The CDR3 extends over 12 amino acids. Looked up from germline, CDR1 is SQVTM and CDR2 is ANQGSEA. Trimming stripped 8 bases from V and 10 bases from J, with 18 bases between. The CDR3 reads CSSEGRSREQFF. CDR3 bases: TGCAGCTCCGAGGGCAGGTCAAGGGAGCAGTTCTTC.

The CDR3 here is CASSGTGTGGYEQYF. CDR3 nucleotides: TGTGCCAGCAGCGGAACCGGGACAGGGGGGTACGAGCAGTACTTC. The chain joins TRBV5-4 to TRBJ2-7, with 11 bases identical to TRBD1. The CDR3 is 15 amino acids. Germline V lookup: CDR1 SGHNT, CDR2 YYREEE (reference sequence). V shed 4 bases, J shed 4 bases, and the junction held 7 bases outside the gene matches. Drawing the rest from reference TRBV5-4 and TRBJ2-7, the complete variable domain is ETGVTQSPTHLIKTRGQQVTLRCSSQSGHNTVSWYQQALGQGPQFIFQYYREEENGRGNFPPRFSGLQFPNYSSELNVNALELDDSALYLCASSGTGTGGYEQYFGPGTRLTVT.

The chain couples TRBV7-6 to TRBJ2-7; 8 bases align to TRBD1. The CDR3 covers 14 residues. V shed 1 base and J 12 bases; nucleotides not matched to a gene: 11. CDR1 and CDR2 from the germline V gene are SGHVS and FNYEAQ. The CDR3 DNA follows: TGTGCCAGCAGCTTAGGGGGGGACAGGCGGTTTCGGTACTTC. Translation: CASSLGGDRRFRYF. The whole variable domain, remainder taken from reference TRBV7-6 and TRBJ2-7, is GAGVSQSPRYKVTKRGQDVALRCDPISGHVSLYWYRQALGQGPEFLTYFNYEAQQDKSGLPNDRFSAERPEGSISTLTIQRTEQRDSAMYRCASSLGGDRRFRYFGPGTRLTVT.

The V gene is TRBV3-1, the J gene TRBJ1-1; D gene ambiguous. Trimming shortened V by 1 base and J by 8 bases, and 14 bases separated the two germline ends. This CDR3 region has 14 residues. Germline V gene lookup returns CDR1 LGHDT and CDR2 YNNKEL (reference sequence). The CDR3 DNA follows: TGTGCCAGCAGCCAAGGGGTAGAAGCCGGGGAAGCTTTCTTT. Its translation is CASSQGVEAGEAFF.

In nucleotides, the CDR3 is TGTGCCAGCAGTTACTCCTCGGGGCCGTACACCGGGGAGCTGTTTTTT. This gives the protein CASSYSSGPYTGELFF. The chain employs TRBV6-5 and TRBJ2-2, with D possibly called TRBD1 or TRBD2 (5 bases each). V dropped 0 bases and J dropped 3 bases, with 11 bases sitting between them. The CDR3 covers 16 residues. From germline, CDR1 is MNHEY and CDR2 SVGAGI.

V gene TRBV7-9 combines with J gene TRBJ2-7; no firm D call. The CDR3 is 13 residues long. Germline V gene data show CDR1 as SEHNR and CDR2 as FQNEAQ (reference sequence). Trimming removed 2 bases at V and 4 bases at J, with 9 bases between. The chain's CDR3 is CASSLSFQYEQYF. CDR3 coding DNA: TGTGCCAGCAGCTTAAGCTTTCAGTACGAGCAGTACTTC. The full variable domain, in which reference TRBV7-9 and TRBJ2-7 provide the parts outside the CDR3, is DTGVSQNPRHKITKRGQNVTFRCDPISEHNRLYWYRQTLGQGPEFLTYFQNEAQLEKSRLLSDRFSAERPKGSFSTLEIQRTEQGDSAMYLCASSLSFQYEQYFGPGTRLTVT.

V gene TRBV4-1 combines with J gene TRBJ1-5, with TRBD1 as a possible D gene (5 bases). V was trimmed by 4 bases and J by 1 base, leaving 8 bases between them. Germline assignment: CDR1 MGHRA and CDR2 YSYEKL. This CDR3 is 14 amino acids long. The CDR3 spells CASSPPGSNQPQHF. Here the CDR3 DNA reads TGCGCCAGCAGCCCTCCAGGGAGCAATCAGCCCCAGCATTTT.

The genes are TRBV15 and TRBJ2-4; either TRBD1 or TRBD2 may fit D (5 bases each). Germline V gene lookup returns CDR1 LNHNV and CDR2 YYDKDF (reference sequence). The CDR3 totals 13 residues. Trimming cost V 3 bases and J 7 bases, with 10 bases left between them. CDR3 sequence reads: CATSRSGTNIQYF. DNA of the CDR3: TGTGCCACCAGCAGGTCAGGGACGAACATTCAGTACTTC. Using reference TRBV15 and TRBJ2-4 for the parts outside the CDR3, the full variable domain is DAMVIQNPRYQVTQFGKPVTLSCSQTLNHNVMYWYQQKSSQAPKLLFHYYDKDFNNEADTPDNFQSRRPNTSFCFLDIRSPGLGDTAMYLCATSRSGTNIQYFGAGTRLSVL.

The genes are TRBV18 and TRBJ1-1; a possible D gene is TRBD1 (5 bases). Trimming took off 3 bases at V and 1 base at J, with 6 bases between the two ends. Germline V gene lookup returns CDR1 KGHSH and CDR2 LQKENI. The CDR3 totals 13 residues. CDR3 coding DNA: TGTGCCAGCTCACCGGGGCCGAACACTGAAGCTTTCTTT. This translates into CASSPGPNTEAFF.